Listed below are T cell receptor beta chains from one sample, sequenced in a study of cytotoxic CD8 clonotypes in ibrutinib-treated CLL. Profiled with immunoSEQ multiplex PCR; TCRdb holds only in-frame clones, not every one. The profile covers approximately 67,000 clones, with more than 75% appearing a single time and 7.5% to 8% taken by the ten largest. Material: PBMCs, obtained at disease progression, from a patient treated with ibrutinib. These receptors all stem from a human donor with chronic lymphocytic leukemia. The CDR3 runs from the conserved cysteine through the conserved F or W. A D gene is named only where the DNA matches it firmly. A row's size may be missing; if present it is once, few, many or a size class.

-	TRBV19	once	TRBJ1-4	CASSPINRAGMKKLFF	TGTGCCAGTAGCCCTATCAACAGGGCGGGGATGAAAAAACTGTTTTTT
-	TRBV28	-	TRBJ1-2	CASRQGGGDYGYTF	TGTGCCAGTCGTCAAGGAGGGGGTGACTATGGCTACACCTTC
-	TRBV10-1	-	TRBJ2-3	CASSESMGRITDTQYF	TGCGCCAGCAGTGAGTCGATGGGCAGGATCACAGATACGCAGTATTTT
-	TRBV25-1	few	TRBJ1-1	CASSEGGGAEAFF	TGTGCCAGCAGTGAAGGGGGGGGCGCAGAAGCTTTCTTT
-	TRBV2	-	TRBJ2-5	CASSETGYQETQYF	TGTGCCAGCAGTGAAACAGGGTACCAAGAGACCCAGTACTTC
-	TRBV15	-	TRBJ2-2	CATAGHQSFNTGELFF	TGTGCCACCGCGGGACACCAATCTTTCAACACCGGGGAGCTGTTTTTT
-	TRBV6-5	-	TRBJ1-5	CASRRHTGNQPQHF	TGTGCCAGCAGAAGGCACACTGGCAATCAGCCCCAGCATTTT
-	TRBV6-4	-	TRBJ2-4	CASSDSIEGGAKNIQYF	TGTGCCAGCAGTGACTCGATCGAGGGTGGTGCCAAAAACATTCAGTACTTC
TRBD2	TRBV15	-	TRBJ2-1	CATSKGLAGLNEQFF	TGTGCCACCAGCAAGGGACTAGCGGGGCTCAATGAGCAGTTCTTC
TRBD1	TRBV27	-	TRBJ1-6	CASSLNPTGHLGSPLHF	TGTGCCAGCAGTTTAAACCCGACAGGGCACCTCGGTTCACCCCTCCACTTT
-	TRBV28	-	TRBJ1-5	CASFRLNQPQHF	TGTGCCAGCTTTAGGCTGAATCAGCCCCAGCATTTT
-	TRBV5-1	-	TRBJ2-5	CASSFDNPGETQYF	TGCGCCAGCAGCTTCGACAACCCGGGGGAGACCCAGTACTTC
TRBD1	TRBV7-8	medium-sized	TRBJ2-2	CASSPRTGGNTGELFF	TGTGCCAGCAGCCCCCGGACAGGGGGTAACACCGGGGAGCTGTTTTTT
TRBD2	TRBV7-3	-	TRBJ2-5	CASSSSSGRRETQYF	TGTGCCAGCAGCTCGTCTAGCGGGAGGCGAGAGACCCAGTACTTC
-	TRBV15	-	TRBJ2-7	CATSRGGLASTYEQYF	TGTGCCACCAGCAGAGGTGGGCTAGCGTCCACCTACGAGCAGTACTTC
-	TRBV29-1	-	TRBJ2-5	CSVLPGAEETQYF	TGCAGCGTTTTGCCCGGGGCGGAAGAGACCCAGTACTTC
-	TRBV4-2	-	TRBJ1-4	CASTPLGQADKLKLFF	TGTGCCAGCACCCCCTTGGGGCAGGCCGACAAGTTGAAACTGTTTTTT
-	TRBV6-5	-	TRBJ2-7	CASSYASTLPEQYF	TGTGCCAGCAGTTACGCCAGTACCCTACCCGAGCAGTACTTC
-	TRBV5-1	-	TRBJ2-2	CASRPTKTGELFF	TGCGCCAGCAGACCCACCAAGACCGGGGAGCTGTTTTTT
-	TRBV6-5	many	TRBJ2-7	CASSVNYEQYF	TGTGCCAGCAGCGTGAACTACGAGCAGTACTTC
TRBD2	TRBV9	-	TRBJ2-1	CASSPPPIAGGLYYNEQFF	TGTGCCAGCAGCCCCCCCCCGATAGCGGGAGGGCTTTACTACAATGAGCAGTTCTTC
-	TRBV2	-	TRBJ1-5	CASLREINRYSNQPQHF	TGTGCCAGCCTAAGAGAGATAAACAGGTATAGCAATCAGCCCCAGCATTTT
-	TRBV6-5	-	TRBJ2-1	CASSFTTGEQFF	TGTGCCAGCAGTTTCACGACGGGAGAGCAGTTCTTC
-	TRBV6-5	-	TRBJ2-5	CASSSSLGPVETQYF	TGTGCCAGCAGTTCATCGCTAGGACCGGTAGAGACCCAGTACTTC
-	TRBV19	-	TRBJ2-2	CASSIGPGGNTGELFF	TGTGCCAGTAGTATAGGACCCGGGGGGAACACCGGGGAGCTGTTTTTT
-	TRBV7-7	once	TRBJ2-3	CASSKGIAFLTDTQYF	TGTGCCAGCAGCAAAGGGATAGCCTTTCTCACAGATACGCAGTATTTT
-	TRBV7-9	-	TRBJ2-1	CASSPPGSGHNEQFF	TGTGCCAGCAGCCCCCCGGGTAGCGGCCACAATGAGCAGTTCTTC
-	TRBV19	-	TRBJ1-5	CASSIDLGLWNQPQHF	TGTGCCAGTAGTATAGATCTGGGACTTTGGAATCAGCCCCAGCATTTT
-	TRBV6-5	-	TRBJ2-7	CASTSSWGDSYEQYF	TGTGCCAGCACCTCTAGCTGGGGTGATTCCTACGAGCAGTACTTC
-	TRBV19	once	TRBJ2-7	CASADSYEQYF	TGTGCCAGTGCCGACAGTTACGAGCAGTACTTC
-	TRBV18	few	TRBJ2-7	CASSPPGDIGHEQYF	TGTGCCAGCTCACCACCGGGTGACATCGGCCACGAGCAGTACTTC
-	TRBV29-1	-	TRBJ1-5	CSARTDTNQPQHF	TGCAGCGCACGGACAGACACCAATCAGCCCCAGCATTTT
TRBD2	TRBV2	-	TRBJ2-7	CASSGLAGGYEQYF	TGTGCCAGCAGTGGGTTAGCGGGAGGCTACGAGCAGTACTTC